The present T cell receptor beta chain was sequenced within a study of blood T cell repertoires in COVID-19. This CDR3 is built from 15 residues. Germline-derived CDR1 and CDR2 are KGHSH and LQKENI. Trimming cost V 5 bases and J 3 bases, with 16 bases left between them. This table comes from immunoSEQ multiplex PCR, and its TCRdb copy is limited to in-frame clones, with some not included. Altogether under 250,000 clones are present, around 80% being singletons, with the ten largest covering more than 6.5%. The V gene is TRBV18, the J gene TRBJ1-2; D not resolved. This TCR came from a man in his forties with active or convalescent COVID-19. The source material was peripheral blood. The CDR3: CASSSRPTTDYGYTF. The CDR3 DNA is TGTGCCAGCTCATCCCGACCGACAACTGACTATGGCTACACCTTC.